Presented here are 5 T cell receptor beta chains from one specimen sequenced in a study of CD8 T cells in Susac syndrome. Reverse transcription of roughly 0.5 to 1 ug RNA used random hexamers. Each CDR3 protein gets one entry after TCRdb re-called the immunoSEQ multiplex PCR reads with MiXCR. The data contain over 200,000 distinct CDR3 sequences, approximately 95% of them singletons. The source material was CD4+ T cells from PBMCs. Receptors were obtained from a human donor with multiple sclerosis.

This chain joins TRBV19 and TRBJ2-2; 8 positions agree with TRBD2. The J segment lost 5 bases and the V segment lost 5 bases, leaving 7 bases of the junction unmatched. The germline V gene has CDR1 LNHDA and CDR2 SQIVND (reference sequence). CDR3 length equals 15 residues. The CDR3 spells CASSPFSGVTGELFF. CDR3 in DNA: TGTGCCAGTAGTCCGTTTAGCGGGGTGACCGGGGAGCTGTTTTTT.

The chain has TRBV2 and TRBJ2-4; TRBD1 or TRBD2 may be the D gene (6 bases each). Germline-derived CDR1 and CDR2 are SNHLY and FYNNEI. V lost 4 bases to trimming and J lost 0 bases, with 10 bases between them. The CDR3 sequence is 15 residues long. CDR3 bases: TGTGCCAGCAGTGTAGAGGGGGGAGCCAAAAACATTCAGTACTTC. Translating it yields CASSVEGGAKNIQYF.

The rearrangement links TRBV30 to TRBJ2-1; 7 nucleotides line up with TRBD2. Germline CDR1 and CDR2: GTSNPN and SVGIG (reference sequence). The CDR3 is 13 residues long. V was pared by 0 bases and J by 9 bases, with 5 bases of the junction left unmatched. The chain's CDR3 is CAWSVGLVSEQFF. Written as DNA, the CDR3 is TGTGCCTGGAGTGTAGGACTAGTAAGTGAGCAGTTCTTC.

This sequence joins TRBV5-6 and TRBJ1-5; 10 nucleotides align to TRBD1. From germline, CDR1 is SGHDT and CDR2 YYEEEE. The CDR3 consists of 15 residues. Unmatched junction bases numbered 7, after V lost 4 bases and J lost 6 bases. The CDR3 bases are TGTGCCAGCAGCCCGGGGACAGGGGCAAGTCAGCCCCAGCATTTT. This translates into CASSPGTGASQPQHF.

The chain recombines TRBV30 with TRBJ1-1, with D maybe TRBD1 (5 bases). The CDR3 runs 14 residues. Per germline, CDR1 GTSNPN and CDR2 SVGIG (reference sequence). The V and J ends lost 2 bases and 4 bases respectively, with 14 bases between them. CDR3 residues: CAWSYQGFVTEAFF. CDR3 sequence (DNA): TGTGCCTGGAGTTACCAGGGATTCGTCACTGAAGCTTTCTTT.